This T cell receptor beta chain comes out of a study of OX40 agonist ivuxolimab in advanced cancers. Sampling times: baseline, cycle 4 day 1, cycle 7 day 1. The V gene's germline CDR1 is SNHLY and CDR2 FYNNEI. Trimming took off 8 bases at V and 8 bases at J, with 13 bases between the two ends. This CDR3 spans 13 amino acids. This clone has just a few counts. Data came from immunoSEQ multiplex PCR; TCRdb stores just in-frame clones and leaves some out. This sample has approximately 56,000 clones, with 80% to 90% found just once. The sequencing used CD4+ or CD8+ T cells sorted from blood, collected in a trial of the OX40 agonist ivuxolimab. The chain has TRBV2 and TRBJ1-6, with a weak D call TRBD1 (5 bases). This TCR was recovered from an adult with an advanced solid tumor such as melanoma, head and neck, liver or kidney cancer. For the CDR3, the DNA is TGTGCCAGCGGTGGGACGGAGGATTCACCCCTCCACTTT. It yields the protein CASGGTEDSPLHF.